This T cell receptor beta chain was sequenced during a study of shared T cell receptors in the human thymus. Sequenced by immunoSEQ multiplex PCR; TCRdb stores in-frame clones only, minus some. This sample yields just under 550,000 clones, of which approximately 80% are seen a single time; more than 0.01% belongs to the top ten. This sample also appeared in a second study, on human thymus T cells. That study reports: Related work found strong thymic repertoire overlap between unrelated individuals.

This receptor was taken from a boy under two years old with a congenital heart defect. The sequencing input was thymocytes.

The CDR3 protein is CASSVLTGIDQPQHF. CDR3 nucleotide sequence: TGTGCCAGCAGTGTGCTGACAGGTATTGATCAGCCCCAGCATTTT. This sequence joins TRBV6-1 and TRBJ1-5, with a possible D match to TRBD1 (6 bases). CDR3 length: 15 residues. V lost 4 bases, J lost 5 bases, and 15 bases lay in between. Germline CDR1 is MNHNS and CDR2 is SASEGT.